A selection of T cell receptor beta chains follows, all from one sample in a study of T cells after yellow fever vaccination. From the 5' RACE reads, TCRdb called clonotypes with MiXCR, one entry per CDR3 protein. The data contain 300,000 or so distinct CDR3 sequences, 3% to 4.5% of them singletons. Sequencing used PBMCs, obtained 5 days after the yellow fever booster vaccination. Receptor source: a man aged 18 to 30 who received the YFV17D yellow fever vaccine. The CDR3 runs from the conserved cysteine through the conserved F or W. D genes are given only for firm matches. Clone size is shown for a subset of rows, as once, few, many or a class of expanded clone.

clone size | J gene | V gene | D gene | CDR3 DNA | CDR3 protein
. | TRBJ1-1 | TRBV5-1 | TRBD1 | TGCGCCAGCAGCTTGGTCCGGGACAGCCCGGCTTCGGGAGCTTTCTTT | CASSLVRDSPASGAFF
many | TRBJ2-5 | TRBV11-2 | . | TGTGCCAGCAGCTTAGCCCCAGCAGAGACCCAGTACTTC | CASSLAPAETQYF
few | TRBJ1-1 | TRBV12-3/TRBV12-4 | . | TGTGCCAGCACCTACCGGGGGGGGAACACTGAAGCTTTCTTT | CASTYRGGNTEAFF
. | TRBJ2-3 | TRBV19 | TRBD1 | TGTGCCAGTAGTTGGGCAGGGGGCAGAGATACGCAGTATTTT | CASSWAGGRDTQYF
few | TRBJ1-5 | TRBV4-2 | . | TGTGCCAGCAGCCACGGTGGCAATCAGCCCCAGCATTTT | CASSHGGNQPQHF
. | TRBJ2-1 | TRBV6-2/TRBV6-3 | . | TGTGCCAGCAGCGGTCCGGGACTTCAAACTTACAATGAGCAGTTCTTC | CASSGPGLQTYNEQFF
few | TRBJ2-1 | TRBV27 | . | TGTGCCAGCAGTTGGGGGGGGGCCAAAGGAAATGAGCAGTTCTTC | CASSWGGAKGNEQFF
few | TRBJ1-2 | TRBV19 | . | TGTGCCAGCGAAGGGTATGGCTACACCTTC | CASEGYGYTF
few | TRBJ1-6 | TRBV5-1 | TRBD1 | TGCGCCAGCAGCGATCAGGGGGACGTATCACCCCTCCACTTT | CASSDQGDVSPLHF
few | TRBJ2-2 | TRBV6-2/TRBV6-3 | . | TGTGCCAGCAGTTACTCGGGACACACCGGGGAGCTGTTTTTT | CASSYSGHTGELFF
many | TRBJ2-1 | TRBV4-1 | TRBD2 | TGCGCCAGCAGCCAAGTGGTGGCGGGGGGGCCCTATGAGCAGTTCTTC | CASSQVVAGGPYEQFF
many | TRBJ2-4 | TRBV7-9 | . | TGTGCCAGCAGCTCCAGCGGAAGTAACATTCAGTACTTC | CASSSSGSNIQYF
. | TRBJ2-6 | TRBV11-2 | . | TGTGCCAGCGGCATGGGGACCTCTGGGGCCAACGTCCTGACTTTC | CASGMGTSGANVLTF
. | TRBJ1-1 | TRBV14 | . | TGTGCCAGCAGCCGCCAAGGACATGAAGCTTTCTTT | CASSRQGHEAFF
few | TRBJ2-5 | TRBV29-1 | . | TGCAGCGGACGGACAGTTGGGGAGACCCAGTACTTC | CSGRTVGETQYF
many | TRBJ2-7 | TRBV7-2 | TRBD1 | TGTGCCAGCAGCTTTAATGGACAGGGGAACGAGCAGTACTTC | CASSFNGQGNEQYF
. | TRBJ1-2 | TRBV6-6 | . | TGTGCCAGCAGACCGACAGCCACTAACTATGGCTACACCTTC | CASRPTATNYGYTF
few | TRBJ2-3 | TRBV20-1 | TRBD2 | TGCAGTGCCAGACTAGCGGGGAGGCCCGATACGCAGTATTTT | CSARLAGRPDTQYF
few | TRBJ2-5 | TRBV11-2 | TRBD2 | TGTGCCAGCACCAACGGGGGGGGGAGCGGAGAGACCCAGTACTTC | CASTNGGGSGETQYF
few | TRBJ1-6 | TRBV7-2 | . | TGTGCCAGCAGCTCATGGTTCACCCTCCACTTT | CASSSWFTLHF
. | TRBJ1-2 | TRBV29-1 | . | TGCAGCGTTGAAGCTGGGGGTGGCTACACCTTC | CSVEAGGGYTF
many | TRBJ1-1 | TRBV29-1 | . | TGCAGCGTGACGAGGCAGCAGAACACTGAAGCTTTCTTT | CSVTRQQNTEAFF
few | TRBJ2-1 | TRBV11-2 | . | TGTGCCAGCAGCTTGGCTCGCGGGATGTTCTTC | CASSLARGMFF
. | TRBJ1-1 | TRBV7-2 | . | TGTGCCAGCAACCCCAGGCCCATGAACACTGAAGCTTTCTTT | CASNPRPMNTEAFF
. | TRBJ2-3 | TRBV6-5 | . | TGTGCAAGCAGTTACTCCGGACAGAGCACAGATAAGCAGTATTTT | CASSYSGQSTDKQYF
many | TRBJ1-1 | TRBV4-3 | . | TGCGCCAGCAGCCCTCGACGGGACACTGAAGCTTTCTTT | CASSPRRDTEAFF
. | TRBJ1-2 | TRBV27 | TRBD1 | TGTGCCAGCAGTACGGACAGGGGCTATGGCTACACCTTC | CASSTDRGYGYTF
few | TRBJ2-5 | TRBV7-9 | . | TGTGCCAGCAGCTTACCGGGGTTTGGGACCCAGTACTTC | CASSLPGFGTQYF
. | TRBJ1-1 | TRBV6-5 | . | TGTGCCAGCAGTTACTCGGGGGTTCCGAACACTGAAGCTTTCTTT | CASSYSGVPNTEAFF
few | TRBJ2-3 | TRBV20-1 | TRBD2 | TGCAGTGCTATCCTTAGGGCTAGCGGGGGCCGCAGCACAGATACGCAGTATTTT | CSAILRASGGRSTDTQYF
few | TRBJ1-5 | TRBV20-1 | TRBD1 | TGCAGTGCTAGAGATGGGACAGGGGGGAGGGCCCAGCATTTT | CSARDGTGGRAQHF
. | TRBJ2-3 | TRBV5-1 | TRBD1 | TGCGCCAGCAACCATTATAGACAGGGACCTCCGGATACGCAGTATTTT | CASNHYRQGPPDTQYF
few | TRBJ2-5 | TRBV2 | TRBD1 | TGTGCCAGCTTCCGACCGGGACAGCAAGAGACCCAGTACTTC | CASFRPGQQETQYF
. | TRBJ1-1 | TRBV7-2 | TRBD1 | TGTGCCAGCAGCTCTGCCGGGACAGGACCGAACACTGAAGCTTTCTTT | CASSSAGTGPNTEAFF
. | TRBJ2-5 | TRBV28 | . | TGTGCTGGGGGAGGAATTCAAGAGACCCAGTACTTC | CAGGGIQETQYF
. | TRBJ2-3 | TRBV7-2 | TRBD2 | TGTGCCAGCAGCATAGGGACTAGCGGGGCGGATACGCAGTATTTT | CASSIGTSGADTQYF
many | TRBJ2-2 | TRBV28 | . | TGTGCCAGCGGGAAACCCACCGGGGAGCTGTTTTTT | CASGKPTGELFF
few | TRBJ1-6 | TRBV20-1 | . | TGCAGTGCTAGAGATCCGACCAAAGAATCACCCCTCCACTTT | CSARDPTKESPLHF
. | TRBJ1-2 | TRBV6-6 | TRBD1 | TGTGCCAGCAGTTCAGGGGGTCATAGGTTGGGCTACACCTTC | CASSSGGHRLGYTF
. | TRBJ2-5 | TRBV5-1 | . | TGCGCCAGCAGCTTGGCCCAGTACCAAGAGACCCAGTACTTC | CASSLAQYQETQYF
. | TRBJ2-3 | TRBV7-2 | TRBD1 | TGTGCCAGCAGCATAAGCCGGGACAGGACAGATACGCAGTATTTT | CASSISRDRTDTQYF
few | TRBJ2-2 | TRBV6-2/TRBV6-3 | . | TGTGCCAGCAGAAGAGACGCAGGGAATGGCTCCGGGGAGCTGTTTTTT | CASRRDAGNGSGELFF
many | TRBJ1-2 | TRBV5-1 | . | TGCGCCAGCAGCGCCGACCCGACCTCCGGGTTAAGCTATGGCTACACCTTC | CASSADPTSGLSYGYTF
few | TRBJ1-2 | TRBV12-3/TRBV12-4 | . | TGTGCCAGCAGTTTAGCAGGGACGGAAGGCTACACCTTC | CASSLAGTEGYTF
. | TRBJ2-7 | TRBV20-1 | . | TGCAGTGCTAGCTCGGACTCCTACGAGCAGTACTTC | CSASSDSYEQYF
few | TRBJ2-3 | TRBV10-3 | . | TGTGCCATCAGCCCTTTAAGGGGGGGCGATCTGACAGATACGCAGTATTTT | CAISPLRGGDLTDTQYF